Here is one T cell receptor beta chain with its context. The sample belongs to a study of response to subunit inactivated influenza vaccine. V gave up 1 base and J gave up 9 bases, with 14 bases separating them. The CDR3 consists of 15 residues. Germline-derived CDR1 and CDR2 are SGHRS and YFSETQ. TCRdb re-analysed the RT-PCR reads in MiXCR, keeping a single row per CDR3 protein. In the table there are roughly 650,000 distinct CDR3 sequences, roughly 14% of which are singletons. The chain uses TRBV5-1 and TRBJ1-6; the D is unclear. The specimen comprised PBMCs from blood, sampled 11 to 12 days after vaccination. The receptor was derived from a man in his fifties who received an inactivated influenza vaccine. The CDR3 loop reads CASSLYQDPSSPLHF. In DNA form, the CDR3 reads TGCGCCAGCAGCTTGTATCAGGATCCTTCTTCACCCCTCCACTTT.